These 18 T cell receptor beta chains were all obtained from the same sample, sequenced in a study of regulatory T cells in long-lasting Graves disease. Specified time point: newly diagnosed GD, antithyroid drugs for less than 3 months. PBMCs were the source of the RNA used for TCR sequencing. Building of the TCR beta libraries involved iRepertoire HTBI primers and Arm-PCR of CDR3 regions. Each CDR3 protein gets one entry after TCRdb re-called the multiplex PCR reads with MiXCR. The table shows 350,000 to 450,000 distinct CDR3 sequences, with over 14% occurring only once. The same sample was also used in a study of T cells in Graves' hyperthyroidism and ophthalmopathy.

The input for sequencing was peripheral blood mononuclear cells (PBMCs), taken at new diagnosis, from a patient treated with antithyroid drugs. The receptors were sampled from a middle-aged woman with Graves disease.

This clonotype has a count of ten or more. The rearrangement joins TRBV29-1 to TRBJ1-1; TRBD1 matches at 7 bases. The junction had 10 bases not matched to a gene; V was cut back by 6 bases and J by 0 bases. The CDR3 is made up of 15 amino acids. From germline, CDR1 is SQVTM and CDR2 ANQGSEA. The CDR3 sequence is CSVEGQSRMNTEAFF. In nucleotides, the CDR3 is TGCAGCGTGGAGGGACAGTCTCGCATGAACACTGAAGCTTTCTTT.

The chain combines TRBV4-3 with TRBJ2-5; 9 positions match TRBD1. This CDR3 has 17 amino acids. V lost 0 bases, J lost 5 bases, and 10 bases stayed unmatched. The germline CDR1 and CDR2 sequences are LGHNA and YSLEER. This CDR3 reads CASSQEYLGQGRETQYF. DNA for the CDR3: TGCGCCAGCAGCCAAGAGTATTTGGGACAGGGTAGGGAGACCCAGTACTTC.

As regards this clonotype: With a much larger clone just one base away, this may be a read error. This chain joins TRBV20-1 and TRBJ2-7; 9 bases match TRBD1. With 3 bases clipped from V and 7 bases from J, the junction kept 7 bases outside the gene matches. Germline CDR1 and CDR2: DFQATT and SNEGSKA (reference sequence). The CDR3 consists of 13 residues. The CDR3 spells CSARTGGGHEQYF. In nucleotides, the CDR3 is TGCAGTGCTAGGACAGGGGGTGGCCATGAGCAGTACTTC.

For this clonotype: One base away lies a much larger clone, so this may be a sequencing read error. The CDR3 DNA sequence: TGTGCCAGCAGCTTCGGAGTAACACAAGAGACCCGGTACTTC. Translation: CASSFGVTQETRYF. This chain links TRBV5-5 with TRBJ2-5, with D hard to call. CDR3 size: 14 residues. CDR1 is SGHKS, CDR2 YYEKEE, per germline (reference sequence).

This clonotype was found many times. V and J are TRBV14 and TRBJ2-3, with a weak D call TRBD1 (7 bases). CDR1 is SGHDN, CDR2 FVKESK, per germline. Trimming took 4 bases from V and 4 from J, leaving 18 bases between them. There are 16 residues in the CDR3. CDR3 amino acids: CASSLNRQGGADTQYF. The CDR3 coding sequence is TGTGCCAGCAGCCTAAACCGACAGGGCGGGGCAGATACGCAGTATTTT.

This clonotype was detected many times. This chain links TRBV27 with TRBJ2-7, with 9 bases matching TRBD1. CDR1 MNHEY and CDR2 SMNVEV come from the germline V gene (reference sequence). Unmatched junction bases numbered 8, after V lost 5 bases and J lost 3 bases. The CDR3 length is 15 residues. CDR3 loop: CASSPIADRGYEQYF. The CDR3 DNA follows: TGTGCCAGCAGTCCAATTGCGGACAGGGGCTACGAGCAGTACTTC.

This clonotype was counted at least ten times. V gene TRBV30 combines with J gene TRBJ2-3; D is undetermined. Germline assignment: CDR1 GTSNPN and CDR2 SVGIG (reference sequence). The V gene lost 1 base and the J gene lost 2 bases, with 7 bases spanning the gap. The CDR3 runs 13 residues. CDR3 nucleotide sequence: TGTGCCTGGAGTGCGGCAGACACAGATACGCAGTATTTT. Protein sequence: CAWSAADTDTQYF.

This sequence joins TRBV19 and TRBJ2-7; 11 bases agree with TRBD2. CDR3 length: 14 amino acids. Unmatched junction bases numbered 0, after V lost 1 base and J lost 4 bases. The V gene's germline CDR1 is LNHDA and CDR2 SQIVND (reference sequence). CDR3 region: CASSIGLAGYEQYF. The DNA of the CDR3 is TGTGCCAGTAGTATAGGACTAGCGGGATACGAGCAGTACTTC.

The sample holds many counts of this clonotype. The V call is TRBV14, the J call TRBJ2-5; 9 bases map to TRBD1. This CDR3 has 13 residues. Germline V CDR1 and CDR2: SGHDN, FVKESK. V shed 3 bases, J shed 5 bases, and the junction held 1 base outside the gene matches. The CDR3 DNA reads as TGTGCCAGCAGCCATGGGACAGGGGAGACCCAGTACTTC. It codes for CASSHGTGETQYF.

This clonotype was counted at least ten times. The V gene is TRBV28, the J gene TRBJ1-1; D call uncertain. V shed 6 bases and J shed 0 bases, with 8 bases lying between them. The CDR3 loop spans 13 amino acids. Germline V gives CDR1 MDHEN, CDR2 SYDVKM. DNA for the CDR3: TGTGCCAGCAGGGAGGGTTTGAACACTGAAGCTTTCTTT. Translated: CASREGLNTEAFF.

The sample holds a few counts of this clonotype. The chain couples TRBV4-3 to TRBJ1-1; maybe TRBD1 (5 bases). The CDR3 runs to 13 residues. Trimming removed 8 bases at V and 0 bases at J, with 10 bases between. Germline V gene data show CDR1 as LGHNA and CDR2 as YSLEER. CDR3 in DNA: TGCGCCAGCCAGACAGCTATGAACACTGAAGCTTTCTTT. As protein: CASQTAMNTEAFF.

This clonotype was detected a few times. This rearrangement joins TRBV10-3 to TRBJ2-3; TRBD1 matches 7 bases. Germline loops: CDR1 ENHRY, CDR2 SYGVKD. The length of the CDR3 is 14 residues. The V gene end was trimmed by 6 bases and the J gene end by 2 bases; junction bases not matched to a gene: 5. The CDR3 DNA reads TGTGCCATCAGATCCGACAGGGCCACAGATACGCAGTATTTT. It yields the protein CAIRSDRATDTQYF.

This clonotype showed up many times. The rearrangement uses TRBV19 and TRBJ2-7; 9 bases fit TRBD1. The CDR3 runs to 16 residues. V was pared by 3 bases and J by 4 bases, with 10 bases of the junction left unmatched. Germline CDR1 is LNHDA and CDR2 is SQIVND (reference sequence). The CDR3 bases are TGTGCCAGTAGTATTCCTCCGGGACAGGGTACGTACGAGCAGTACTTC. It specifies CASSIPPGQGTYEQYF.

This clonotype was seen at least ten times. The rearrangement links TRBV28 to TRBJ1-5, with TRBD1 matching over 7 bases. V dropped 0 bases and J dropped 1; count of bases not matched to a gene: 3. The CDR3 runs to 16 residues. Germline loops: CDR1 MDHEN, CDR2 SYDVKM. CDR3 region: CASSLWTGLSNQPQHF. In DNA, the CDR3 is TGTGCCAGCAGTTTATGGACAGGGTTAAGCAATCAGCCCCAGCATTTT.

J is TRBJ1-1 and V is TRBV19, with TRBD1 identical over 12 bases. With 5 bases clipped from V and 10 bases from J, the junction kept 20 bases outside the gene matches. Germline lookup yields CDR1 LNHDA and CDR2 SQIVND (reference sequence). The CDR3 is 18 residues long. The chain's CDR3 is CASSSRSIHRDRGRVAFF. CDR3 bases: TGTGCCAGTAGTTCCAGATCTATTCACCGGGACAGGGGGCGTGTAGCTTTCTTT.

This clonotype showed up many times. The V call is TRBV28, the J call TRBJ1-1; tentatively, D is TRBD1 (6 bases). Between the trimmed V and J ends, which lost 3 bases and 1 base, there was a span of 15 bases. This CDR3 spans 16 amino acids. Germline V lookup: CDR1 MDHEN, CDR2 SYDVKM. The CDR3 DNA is TGTGCCAGCAGTTTCGGGGGGCTCCCCCCGAACACTGAAGCTTTCTTT. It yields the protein CASSFGGLPPNTEAFF.

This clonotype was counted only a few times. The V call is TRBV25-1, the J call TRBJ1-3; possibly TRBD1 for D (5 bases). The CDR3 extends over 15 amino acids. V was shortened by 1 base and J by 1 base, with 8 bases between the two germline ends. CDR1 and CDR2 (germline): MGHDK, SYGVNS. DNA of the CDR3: TGTGCCAGCAGTGAATTTTGGGGGTCTGGAAACACCATATATTTT. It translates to CASSEFWGSGNTIYF.

CDR3 sequence (DNA): TGTGCCTCCGGGGGGGATATAGCCTACGAGCAGTACTTC. Its translation is CASGGDIAYEQYF. V and J are TRBV19 and TRBJ2-7; TRBD2 matches at 8 bases. The CDR3 consists of 13 residues. Germline CDR1 LNHDA, CDR2 SQIVND (reference sequence). Trimming at V came to 11 bases and at J to 2 bases, leaving 8 bases not matched to a gene.